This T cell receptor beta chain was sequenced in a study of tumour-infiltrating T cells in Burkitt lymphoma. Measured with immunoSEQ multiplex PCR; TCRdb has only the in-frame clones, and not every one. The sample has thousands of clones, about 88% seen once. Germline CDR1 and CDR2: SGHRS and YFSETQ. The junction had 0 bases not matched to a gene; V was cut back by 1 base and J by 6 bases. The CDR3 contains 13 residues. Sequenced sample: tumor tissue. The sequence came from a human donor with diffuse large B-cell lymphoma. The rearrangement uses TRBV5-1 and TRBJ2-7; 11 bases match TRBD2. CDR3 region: CASSLTSGSEQYF. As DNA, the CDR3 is TGCGCCAGCAGCTTGACTAGCGGGAGCGAGCAGTACTTC.